This TCR beta chain originates from a study of Tregs in tolerant kidney transplant recipients. The CDR3 sequence is 15 residues long. With 5 bases clipped from V and 5 bases from J, the junction kept 8 bases outside the gene matches. From germline, CDR1 is SGHTA and CDR2 FQGNSA. Points on this clone: The antigen is undetermined. The CDR3 goes on 3 residues after the read ends, and that part is filled in from the germline J gene.

Study-level results: In tolerant patients, donor-specific Tregs outgrew total Tregs, suggesting antigen-driven expansion. The most relevant donor-specific Treg TCRbeta repertoire apparently came from expansion with activated donor B cells. Findings come from small patient numbers and require larger validation. Biological reproducibility was not directly addressed, but technical replication error appeared minimal.

Some clones are missing from TCRdb's copy, which holds only in-frame ones; the method was immunoSEQ multiplex PCR. In total, the table holds 50,000 or so clones. The specimen comprised CD4+ T cells from blood, sampled before the transplant. The V gene is TRBV7-2, the J gene TRBJ1-2, with 10 bases identical to TRBD1. This clonotype was obtained from a human donor who received a combined kidney and bone marrow transplant. The CDR3 spells CASSRGQGRGYGYTF. CDR3 DNA, as far as it was read: TGTGCCAGCAGCCGGGGACAGGGGAGGGGATATGGC.